This T cell receptor (beta chain) was obtained from a study of T cell repertoires in cytomegalovirus infection. Whole-study context: CMV epitopes used comprised recently identified HLA-C-restricted ones and well-studied HLA-B-restricted ones. CMV infection plus the matching HLA type was flagged by public TCR beta signatures.

Study-level points and caveats: CMV-specific TCR beta clonotypes restricted by HLA-C dominated the ex vivo response. Cumulative public TCR beta family frequency identified CMV carriers with the relevant HLA.

TCRdb reanalysed the reads using MiXCR and keeps one entry per CDR3 protein. This table has approximately 990,000 distinct CDR3 sequences, around 32% appearing once. As regards this clonotype: What it binds is not known.

Looked up from germline, CDR1 is MNHEY and CDR2 is SMNVEV (reference sequence). The CDR3 totals 16 residues. V lost 7 bases and J 8 bases, leaving 23 bases between the germline ends. The TCR originated in a human donor in good health (CMV status not recorded). Some clones in this sample may be carry-over from other donors' samples. The sequencing here drew on cultured CD8+ T cells from PBMCs, taken from culture after CMV antigen stimulation. The chain couples TRBV27 to TRBJ1-4, with D possibly TRBD1 on 6 matching bases. The CDR3 region has the DNA TGTGCCAGCAAGGGGGGAGGGGGGGCAAAGGGGGAAAAACTGTTTTTT. Translation gives CASKGGGGAKGEKLFF. Full variable domain (missing parts from reference TRBV27 and TRBJ1-4): EAQVTQNPRYLITVTGKKLTVTCSQNMNHEYMSWYRQDPGLGLRQIYYSMNVEVTDKGDVPEGYKVSRKEKRNFPLILESPSPNQTSLYFCASKGGGGAKGEKLFFGSGTQLSVL.